The 10 T cell receptor beta chains below all came from one sample that was sequenced in a study of cytomegalovirus exposure and HLA in healthy donors. Both 60 Vbeta primers and 13 Jbeta primers went into the PCR. The method was immunoSEQ multiplex PCR; TCRdb's version includes in-frame clones alone and lacks a portion of them. The sample contains 150,000 to 200,000 clones, 77% of which appear only once. The sequenced sample consisted of PBMCs. The origin of the receptors is a woman aged 25-40 years in good health and CMV-seronegative.

The chain recombines TRBV13 with TRBJ2-7, with 7 positions matching TRBD1. The V gene end was trimmed by 1 base and the J gene end by 3 bases; junction bases not matched to a gene: 3. The CDR3 is 14 amino acids. Per germline, CDR1 PRHDT and CDR2 FYEKMQ (reference sequence). In DNA, the CDR3 is TGTGCCAGCAGCTTAGAACGGGACAGCTACGAGCAGTACTTC. This sequence encodes CASSLERDSYEQYF.

The CDR3 reads CASSQESGVVGNQPQHF. CDR3 DNA: TGCGCCAGCAGCCAAGAATCAGGGGTGGTTGGCAATCAGCCCCAGCATTTT. The chain carries TRBV4-3 and TRBJ1-5; a possible D gene is TRBD1 (6 bases). This CDR3 contains 17 residues. Between the trimmed V and J ends, which lost 0 bases and 2 bases, there was a span of 14 bases. Germline values: CDR1 LGHNA, CDR2 YSLEER.

The chain recombines TRBV29-1 with TRBJ1-5, with a tentative D call TRBD1 (5 bases). Germline lookup yields CDR1 SQVTM and CDR2 ANQGSEA. Trimming pared 6 bases from V and 6 bases from J, leaving 12 bases between. The CDR3 is 12 residues long. The CDR3, as DNA: TGCAGCGTAGGAGGGGTCGGTCAGCCCCAGCATTTT. It yields the protein CSVGGVGQPQHF.

Only a few counts were recorded for this clone. This rearrangement joins TRBV6-5 to TRBJ1-1; 7 bases agree with TRBD1. Germline V gene lookup returns CDR1 MNHEY and CDR2 SVGAGI. Trimming at V came to 2 bases and at J to 1 base, leaving 4 bases not matched to a gene. The CDR3 is 15 residues long. The DNA of the CDR3 is TGTGCCAGCAGTTACCTGACAGGGACGAACACTGAAGCTTTCTTT. The encoded protein is CASSYLTGTNTEAFF.

This clone was detected a few times. The chain uses TRBV5-1 and TRBJ1-4, with D unresolved. Per the germline V gene, CDR1 is SGHRS and CDR2 is YFSETQ. CDR3 length: 12 residues. Deletions cut 2 bases from V and 6 bases from J, with 5 bases between. The CDR3 DNA is TGCGCCAGCAGCTTAAACTATGAAAAACTGTTTTTT. Translation gives CASSLNYEKLFF.

The CDR3 is CASSSRTSFTDTQYF. The CDR3 DNA is TGTGCCAGCAGCTCCCGGACTAGCTTCACAGATACGCAGTATTTT. V and J are TRBV27 and TRBJ2-3; TRBD2 agrees at 8 bases. Trimming at V came to 6 bases and at J to 2 bases, leaving 7 bases not matched to a gene. The CDR3 runs to 15 residues. Germline V CDR1 and CDR2: MNHEY, SMNVEV (reference sequence).

The CDR3 nucleotides read TGCGCCAGCAGCTCACTAACTAGAGGGGGTGGCTACACCTTC. The encoded protein is CASSSLTRGGGYTF. The chain uses TRBV5-1 and TRBJ1-2; D possibly corresponds to TRBD1 (6 bases). CDR3 length: 14 amino acids. Trimming took off 3 bases at V and 7 bases at J, with 16 bases between the two ends. The germline V gene has CDR1 SGHRS and CDR2 YFSETQ.

This clone was counted only a few times. The chain uses TRBV6-5 and TRBJ2-2; 8 nucleotides align to TRBD2. This CDR3 is 14 amino acids long. The germline V gene encodes CDR1 MNHEY and CDR2 SVGAGI. With 7 bases clipped from V and 8 bases from J, the junction kept 9 bases outside the gene matches. The CDR3 sequence: CASTSPGGGGELFF. Here the CDR3 DNA reads TGTGCCAGCACCTCCCCGGGAGGGGGTGGGGAGCTGTTTTTT.

In this sample, this clone turned up a few times. The genes are TRBV6-5 and TRBJ1-2; D may be TRBD1 (5 bases). V lost 2 bases and J lost 8, with 9 bases in between. Per germline, CDR1 MNHEY and CDR2 SVGAGI. There are 12 residues in the CDR3. CDR3 sequence (DNA): TGTGCCAGCAGTTACCGCGGGGGGGGCTACACCTTC. It specifies CASSYRGGGYTF.

This chain uses TRBV9 with TRBJ2-7, with D tentatively TRBD1 (5 bases). The CDR3 runs to 15 residues. CDR1 and CDR2 from the germline V gene are SGDLS and YYNGEE. The germline V and J ends were trimmed by 0 bases and 3 bases, with 13 bases remaining between them. The chain's CDR3 is CASSVEGNSHYEQYF. The CDR3 DNA is TGTGCCAGCAGCGTAGAGGGGAATTCCCACTACGAGCAGTACTTC.